This T cell receptor (beta chain) was sequenced in a study of neoadjuvant anti-PD-1 for oral cavity cancer (dated by TCRdb to the early 2020s). Some background on the complete study: Before curative-intent surgical resection, most patients were given three to four biweekly doses of nivolumab at 3 mg/kg. For patients who did not progress, a fourth nivolumab dose was given around day 43, followed by definitive surgical resection on days 50-56. Patients with complete response, partial response or stable disease by RECIST 1.1 were defined as responders, whereas patients with progression were defined as non-responders. The parent correlative cohort had around 11 patients and a response rate of roughly 31%.

For survey sequencing, tumor libraries mostly used 4.8 ug of input genomic DNA, with two replicates for each sample. Following the manufacturer's instructions, the team built TCRbeta libraries using the immunoSEQ hsTCRbeta kit. The finished libraries were brought together in one pool at approximately 3 nM, which was then read using an Illumina NovaSeq 6000 S4 flow cell. For the original study's pipeline: Raw data preprocessing and quality control were performed with the immunoSEQ Analyzer. The analysis was limited to productive rearrangements, and each clonotype was defined by a unique CDR3 amino acid sequence. Using the R package tcR, the researchers computed the Gini-Simpson index as their estimate of repertoire clonality. Student's t test was used to compare Gini indices, while Pearson correlation assessed associations with tumor size change. The table comes from immuneACCESS by way of TCRdb, which keeps in-frame sequences with V and J called. Part of the clones is missing from these tables; in studies checked, under half for an unresolved V gene and the rest for unknown reasons. The V and J calls and clone size were taken over from that table, and D and trimming were inferred from the DNA. Recorded for this sample are more than 12,000 clones; around 34% of them occurred a single time. The ten largest clones capture about two fifths of the sample.

Many counts were recorded for this clone. No antigen is known for it. Base qualities are not provided; no much larger clone lies one nucleotide away. This specimen's time point label, per the study, means: after neoadjuvant nivolumab, at surgical resection. The patients had newly diagnosed stage II-IVA oral cavity squamous cell carcinoma and had not received any prior systemic or radiation treatment. Everyone in the cohort had locally advanced, HPV-negative oral cavity squamous cell carcinoma. The samples were obtained from a longitudinal correlative study of a single-arm phase II trial testing neoadjuvant nivolumab in oral cavity squamous cell carcinoma. Subject-matched pre- and post-treatment PBMCs and tumors from three responders and three non-responders underwent genomic DNA-based TCRbeta sequencing. Genomic DNA was isolated from tumor tissue using the Maxwell RSC DNA from Tissue kit. Via the germline V gene (reference sequence), CDR1 is SSHAT and CDR2 FNYEAQ. V is reduced by 0 bases and J by 4 bases, leaving a spacing of 5 bases between them. Including cysteine and phenylalanine, the CDR3 has 13 amino acids. The read is trimmed to its CDR3 DNA, 39 bases read in frame from base 1.

General findings and caveats noted by the study authors: The TCR analyses had only a few patients in each response group, and the authors called for validation in larger cohorts. Greater tumor shrinkage was correlated with larger post-treatment sizes of preexisting intratumoral clones, suggesting that expansion of preexisting clones contributed to response. A higher pretreatment blood Treg/Th17 ratio correlated with both higher pretreatment blood TCRbeta clonality and lower post-treatment tumor TCRbeta clonality.

The sequence was obtained from a person between 40 and 79 years old with oral cavity squamous cell carcinoma. The chain links TRBV7-7 with TRBJ2-3; no D gene can be assigned with confidence. Sequenced material: tumor tissue, taken after nivolumab (anti-PD-1) treatment. The nucleotide sequence is TGTGCCAGCAGCTTAGCCCCAGCAGATACGCAGTATTTT. It encodes CASSLAPADTQYF.